The rows below give T cell receptor beta chains drawn from one sample of a study of control samples from healthy donors and cancer patients. Generated by immunoSEQ multiplex PCR, the TCRdb table keeps only in-frame clones and is missing some. The data contain about 84,000 clones, 91% of them seen just once; the ten biggest clones take up approximately 15%. Sequenced input: blood. The receptors originated from a man aged 45-65 years in good health. Each CDR3 is given with its conserved first and last residue. A D gene is named only where the DNA matches it firmly. The size entry is marked missing in some rows and otherwise reads once, few, many or a size class.

d_gene	v_gene	abundance	j_gene	CDR3nt	CDR3aa
TRBD1	TRBV3-1/TRBV3-2	-	TRBJ2-2	TGTGCCAGCAGCGTATACACCGGGACAGCCCGTGGCACCGGGGAGCTGTTTTTT	CASSVYTGTARGTGELFF
-	TRBV19	-	TRBJ1-6	TGTGCCAGTAGTATTTTGGGGTTTACTTCACCCCTCCACTTT	CASSILGFTSPLHF
TRBD2	TRBV7-8	-	TRBJ2-1	TGTGCCAGCAGCTTCCTGGCTAGCGGGGGCAGTGAGCAGTTCTTC	CASSFLASGGSEQFF
TRBD2	TRBV6-5	once	TRBJ2-7	TGTGCCAGCGGGAGACTAGCGGGGGAGTACGAGCAGTACTTC	CASGRLAGEYEQYF
-	TRBV11-2	-	TRBJ1-1	TGTGCCAGCAGCTTACTGTTAGAGACTGAAGCTTTCTTT	CASSLLLETEAFF
-	TRBV24-1	-	TRBJ2-1	TGTGCCACCAGTGATTTTCCCGGCAGGGGTTCCTACAATGAGCAGTTCTTC	CATSDFPGRGSYNEQFF
-	TRBV5-6	-	TRBJ1-5	TGTGCCAGCAGCACGGACGCAGGGAGTGGCAATCAGCCCCAGCATTTT	CASSTDAGSGNQPQHF
TRBD2	TRBV29-1	-	TRBJ2-3	TGCAGCGTTGAGGGGGGACTAGAGGGCACAGATACGCAGTATTTT	CSVEGGLEGTDTQYF
-	TRBV6-6	-	TRBJ2-3	TGTGCCACCCGTTCCCAGGGGAACTCAGATACGCAGTATTTT	CATRSQGNSDTQYF
TRBD1	TRBV14	-	TRBJ2-7	TGTGCCAGTAACAGGGGGGAAGTTCTCCCGCAGTACTTC	CASNRGEVLPQYF
TRBD1	TRBV19	-	TRBJ1-4	TGTGCCAGTAGGGGACAGACCCGGGAAAAACTGTTTTTT	CASRGQTREKLFF
TRBD1	TRBV19	-	TRBJ2-2	TGTGCCAGTAGAACAGGGGCGACCGGGGAGCTGTTTTTT	CASRTGATGELFF
TRBD1	TRBV14	-	TRBJ1-3	TGTGCCAGCAGCCGGGACAGCGTAGAAAACACCATATATTTT	CASSRDSVENTIYF
-	TRBV5-1	once	TRBJ1-1	TGCGCCAGCAGCTTGGTATCGGTGGAGAACACTGAAGCTTTCTTT	CASSLVSVENTEAFF
TRBD1	TRBV7-9	-	TRBJ2-7	TGTGCCAGCATTGGGACAGGGATCGACGAGCAGTACTTC	CASIGTGIDEQYF
-	TRBV21-1	once	TRBJ2-1	TGTGCCAGCAGCAAAGTGAGGGAATGTAATGAGCAGTTCTTC	CASSKVRECNEQFF
TRBD2	TRBV10-2	-	TRBJ2-3	TGCGCCGGGACTAGCGGGGACACAGATACGCAGTATTTT	CAGTSGDTDTQYF
-	TRBV18	once	TRBJ2-4	TGTGCCAGCTCACCGCCCGGAAGGGCCAAAAACATTCAGTACTTC	CASSPPGRAKNIQYF
-	TRBV10-1	-	TRBJ2-7	TGCGCCAGCAGTGAGACCAGGACGGCTGAGCAGTACTTC	CASSETRTAEQYF
-	TRBV19	-	TRBJ1-2	TGTGCCAGTAGCCCGGACAGAAGGAATGGCTACACCTTC	CASSPDRRNGYTF
-	TRBV7-2	-	TRBJ1-2	TGTGCCAGCAGCTTAGGGGGGAGAGGGGGGCGGCCCCCCTATGGCTACACCTTC	CASSLGGRGGRPPYGYTF
-	TRBV5-6	-	TRBJ2-7	TGTGCCAGCAGCTTGATTAGTAACTACGAGCAGTACTTC	CASSLISNYEQYF
TRBD1	TRBV24-1	-	TRBJ2-2	TGTGCCACCTCTAGGGACAGGAACACCGGGGAGCTGTTTTTT	CATSRDRNTGELFF
-	TRBV3-1/TRBV3-2	-	TRBJ1-2	TGTGCCAGCAGCCAAGGCAGTTTTGGCTACACCTTC	CASSQGSFGYTF
TRBD1	TRBV30	-	TRBJ1-1	TGTGCCTGGACAGGGACAGGGAAACCTTTCTTT	CAWTGTGKPFF
-	TRBV30	-	TRBJ1-2	TGTGCCTGGAGTGTAGAACGCTATGGCTACACCTTC	CAWSVERYGYTF
-	TRBV5-6	once	TRBJ2-4	TGTGCCAGCAGCTCAACGTCTCTAAACATTCAGTACTTC	CASSSTSLNIQYF
TRBD1	TRBV6-2/TRBV6-3	-	TRBJ1-6	TGTGCCAGCAGTTATAACAGGGGAGGATCACCCCTCCACTTT	CASSYNRGGSPLHF
-	TRBV6-5	-	TRBJ1-6	TGTGCCAGCAGTACCACAGGTTCCTATAATTCACCCCTCCACTTT	CASSTTGSYNSPLHF
TRBD2	TRBV27	-	TRBJ2-1	TGTGCCAGCAGTCTAGCGGGGGGGACAATGAGGACTGTTTGGGGTGAGCAGTTCTTC	CASSLAGGTMRTVWGEQFF
TRBD1	TRBV5-4	-	TRBJ1-2	TGTGCCAGCAGCTTGGCTAAGGGGGCCTCCTATGGCTACACCTTC	CASSLAKGASYGYTF
-	TRBV9	-	TRBJ1-2	TGTGCCAGCACCGTAAGACCGGGGGGCGCCAGCTATGGCTACACCTTC	CASTVRPGGASYGYTF